What follows are 8 T cell receptor beta chains derived from one specimen sequenced in a study of ipilimumab plus nivolumab after autologous stem cell transplantation. The protocol was immunoSEQ multiplex PCR, while the TCRdb copy is restricted to in-frame clones and leaves out a portion. Of some 46,000 clones in the sample, approximately 90% were seen once. The sample here was PBMCs, taken in a trial of ipilimumab plus nivolumab as post-transplant consolidation. The receptors come from a male donor with multiple myeloma.

The chain employs TRBV7-9 and TRBJ1-2, with TRBD1 matching 7 bases. The germline V gene encodes CDR1 SEHNR and CDR2 FQNEAQ (reference sequence). V trimming: 4 bases; J trimming: 8 bases; junction bases outside the gene matches: 7. This CDR3 has 13 residues. The CDR3 DNA is TGTGCCAGCAGCTCGGGACAGCTTGAGGGCTACACCTTC. It encodes CASSSGQLEGYTF.

This clone appeared a few times. V is TRBV6-1 and J is TRBJ2-7, with 8 nucleotides matching TRBD1. This CDR3 is 15 amino acids long. Germline V gene data show CDR1 as MNHNS and CDR2 as SASEGT. The V gene end was trimmed by 6 bases and the J gene end by 0 bases; junction bases not matched to a gene: 7. CDR3 sequence (DNA): TGTGCCAGCAGCCCAGACAGGGGCTTCTCCTACGAGCAGTACTTC. It translates to CASSPDRGFSYEQYF.

The chain carries TRBV5-1 and TRBJ2-1; 11 positions agree with TRBD1. With 2 bases clipped from V and 7 bases from J, the junction kept 8 bases outside the gene matches. This CDR3 comprises 16 residues. CDR1 and CDR2 from the germline V gene are SGHRS and YFSETQ. DNA for the CDR3: TGCGCCAGCAGCTTCCGGACAGGGGGCGCCTCAAATGAGCAGTTCTTC. Translating it yields CASSFRTGGASNEQFF.

The rearrangement uses TRBV6-1 and TRBJ2-5; 9 bases are shared with TRBD1. Germline V gene sequence: CDR1 MNHNS, CDR2 SASEGT. The V and J ends lost 5 bases and 4 bases, in that order; junction bases with no gene match: 8. CDR3 size: 15 residues. CDR3 amino acids: CASSFLTGGGETQYF. The CDR3, as DNA: TGTGCCAGCAGTTTTCTGACAGGGGGGGGAGAGACCCAGTACTTC.

J is TRBJ1-1 and V is TRBV4-2; D gene unclear. CDR3 length: 16 residues. Germline V gene lookup returns CDR1 LGHNA and CDR2 YNFKEQ. Between the trimmed V and J ends, which lost 0 bases and 5 bases, there was a span of 16 bases. In DNA, the CDR3 is TGTGCCAGCAGCCAAGATGAGAGAGGGCGAGGAACTGAAGCTTTCTTT. Amino acids: CASSQDERGRGTEAFF.

V and J are TRBV6-5 and TRBJ2-5, with a possible D match to TRBD2 (7 bases). Between the trimmed V and J ends, which lost 4 bases and 7 bases, there was a span of 13 bases. The CDR3 is 13 residues long. CDR1 and CDR2 from the germline V gene are MNHEY and SVGAGI. As DNA, the CDR3 is TGTGCCAGCAGTTTCGCAGGGGAGGGGACCCAGTACTTC. This gives the protein CASSFAGEGTQYF.

This chain joins TRBV27 and TRBJ2-5; 8 bases agree with TRBD2. The germline V gene encodes CDR1 MNHEY and CDR2 SMNVEV (reference sequence). The CDR3 length is 14 residues. Germline trimming cut 5 bases from V and 3 bases from J; bases unmatched to any gene: 5. This CDR3 reads CASSKGLGKETQYF. The CDR3 DNA sequence: TGTGCCAGCAGTAAGGGACTAGGTAAAGAGACCCAGTACTTC.

The chain uses TRBV6-5 and TRBJ1-1; the D is unclear. Germline CDR1 is MNHEY and CDR2 is SVGAGI. Trimming took off 3 bases at V and 2 bases at J, with 7 bases between the two ends. The CDR3 is made up of 13 amino acids. CDR3 sequence reads: CASSYRFNTEAFF. In DNA, the CDR3 is TGTGCCAGCAGTTATCGTTTTAACACTGAAGCTTTCTTT.